This T cell receptor (beta chain) was sequenced in a study of CD8+CD57+ T cells in acquired aplastic anemia. Study-level information: The DNA of sorted CD4+ and CD8+ cells averaged 3.2 ug. Findings and limits, study-wide: Patients and controls turned out to have some 30 CD8+ CDR3 sequences in common. Patients and controls were not found to differ significantly in CD8+ Simpson's diversity.

The template for TCR beta VDJ and CDR3 sequence profiling was genomic DNA. In TCRdb, the reads were re-called with MiXCR into one record per CDR3 protein. The sample consists of around 180,000 distinct CDR3 sequences, 55% to 80% of them appearing once. This clonotype was seen at least ten times. The antigen remains undetermined. Trimming stripped 4 bases from V and 5 bases from J, with 15 bases between. From germline, CDR1 is MGHRA and CDR2 YSYEKL. This CDR3 comprises 14 residues. The rearrangement links TRBV4-1 to TRBJ2-7, with D perhaps TRBD2 (5 bases). This receptor was identified in a human donor in good health. The sequencing input was sorted CD4+, CD8+, or CD8+CD57+ T cells (not recorded which) from PBMCs. CDR3 coding DNA: TGCGCCAGCAGCCCCGCCGGCGGGCCCCACGAGCAGTACTTC. As protein: CASSPAGGPHEQYF.